This T cell receptor beta chain is from a study of T cell responses to AZD1222 COVID-19 vaccine (dated by TCRdb to the early 2020s). Turning to the overall study: A total of under 250 trial participants underwent TCR sequencing, of whom 200 to 220 had received two doses of AZD1222 and about 25 had received two doses of the MenACWY control vaccine. Trial participants were enrolled by age into subgroups of 18-55, 56-69 and 70-plus years, and roughly 150, 30 and 60 TCR-sequenced participants, respectively, were included in these subgroups. Overall study outcomes, separate from this receptor: Conclusions about previously exposed vaccinees are limited, since just six or seven AZD1222 recipients were seropositive for SARS-CoV-2 at baseline. Because no day 14 peak-response samples were available, repertoires were characterized only after the peak T cell response. Nearly half of unique spike-specific TCRs reportedly recognized epitopes outside regions mutated in the B.1.351 and B.1.1.7 variants. Most participants were white British and females outnumbered males, and the authors suggested that clonal diversity may have been underestimated. In the small 56-69-year group, the increase in depth fell short of significance, most likely because of low power. Spike-specific TCR breadth and depth rose significantly after two AZD1222 doses compared with day 0 and with MenACWY recipients. Vaccine-associated CD4 TCRs spanned the whole spike protein, with dominant responses in regions 160-218 and 743-854.

With regard to this clone: Its antigen target is currently unknown. Per-base quality was not reported, and no clone a single base away is much larger than it.

Interpreted using the paper, the time point label stands for: about 28 days (+/-7) after the second vaccine dose. AZD1222 recipients given second doses at about 4 weeks or at about 12 weeks were pooled, since spike-specific TCR depth and breadth were not found to differ between the two schedules. Vaccinee samples were obtained from the UK trials COV001 and COV002, which included a single-blind randomized controlled phase 2/3 trial of AZD1222 (ChAdOx1 nCoV-19) in healthy adults. For TCRbeta chain sequencing, PBMC samples were collected from trial participants at day 0 and at day 28 after the second dose. The CDR1 and CDR2 encoded by the germline V gene (reference sequence) are LNHDA and SQIVND. V lost 5 bases and J lost 4 bases; the stretch between them is 12 bases long. Counted from cysteine to phenylalanine, this CDR3 has 14 amino acids. Solely the CDR3 DNA is kept, with 42 bases framed from the first base.

The CDR3 regions of human TCRbeta chains were analyzed by immunosequencing. Concerning the study's data processing: TCRs in the repertoires were compared against a reference library of SARS-CoV-2-specific TCRs that had been generated with the MIRA antigen-specificity platform. Breadth was defined as the fraction of unique TCRs that were SARS-CoV-2-associated, and depth was defined as the fraction of total T cells that were SARS-CoV-2-associated. Using the MIRA data, each spike-specific TCR was mapped to the spike region that the TCR reacts to and placed in a CD4 or CD8 class. Log10-transformed breadth and depth values were compared by one-way ANOVA with Sidak's multiple comparisons tests. Sourced from immuneACCESS, this table was stored by TCRdb with only in-frame sequences that have V and J called. A share of the clones is absent; for the studies checked, an unresolved V gene accounts for under half, and the remainder has no known explanation. That table gives V, J and clone size, and the DNA gave D and trimming. This sample lists over 65,000 clones; 88% were detected once. Around 7% of the sample belongs to the ten largest clones.

This TCR was recovered from an adult who received the AZD1222 COVID-19 vaccine. The rearranged segments are TRBV19 and TRBJ1-5; 5 matching bases give a weak D call of TRBD1. Sequences were derived from peripheral blood, sampled 28 days after the second AZD1222 dose. The CDR3 is CASSVRDGNQPQHF. The DNA sequence reads TGTGCCAGTAGTGTTAGGGACGGTAATCAGCCCCAGCATTTT.